These 19 T cell receptor beta chains were all obtained from the same sample, sequenced in a study of blood T cell repertoires in COVID-19 (dated by TCRdb to 2020 to 2022). Libraries were constructed by the immunoSEQ multiplex PCR assay. What TCRdb holds here is the immuneACCESS table cut down to in-frame rearrangements. Part of the clones is not present; checked against another copy, under half of the missing clones reflect an unresolved V gene, and the others are unexplained. The sample data list roughly 110,000 clones, and about 85% of these were observed just once. 3.4% of the sample is in the top ten clones. The source material was peripheral blood. The receptors were sampled from a man between 35 and 55 years old with acute or convalescent COVID-19.

The chain uses TRBV29-1 and TRBJ2-2, with a possible D match to TRBD1 (5 bases). Germline assignment: CDR1 SQVTM and CDR2 ANQGSEA. The CDR3 extends over 14 amino acids. Trimming left V 3 bases short and J 2 bases short, with 10 bases between. CDR3 protein: CSVDGQGNTGELFF. The DNA for the CDR3 is TGCAGCGTTGACGGGCAGGGTAACACCGGGGAGCTGTTTTTT.

This chain links TRBV6-6 with TRBJ1-4, with a tentative D call TRBD1 (5 bases). CDR1 and CDR2 (germline): MNHNY, SVGAGI (reference sequence). With 4 bases removed from V and 7 bases from J, the gap between germline ends came to 19 bases. CDR3 length: 16 residues. CDR3 nucleotide sequence: TGTGCCAGCAGTTTCGGGGTTGACAGCGGGGGTGAAAAACTGTTTTTT. Amino acid sequence: CASSFGVDSGGEKLFF.

V and J are TRBV7-8 and TRBJ1-1; D uncertain. Germline values: CDR1 SGHVS, CDR2 FQNEAQ. The ends were cut back, 3 bases at V and 1 base at J, with 15 bases in the middle. CDR3 length: 16 residues. The CDR3 DNA reads as TGTGCCAGCAGCTTCGGACTTCCGGCGGGGAACACTGAAGCTTTCTTT. This encodes CASSFGLPAGNTEAFF. Together with reference TRBV7-8 and TRBJ1-1, the CDR3 gives the full variable domain: GAGVSQSPRYKVAKRGQDVALRCDPISGHVSLFWYQQALGQGPEFLTYFQNEAQLDKSGLPSDRFFAERPEGSVSTLKIQRTQQEDSAVYLCASSFGLPAGNTEAFFGQGTRLTVV.

The chain recombines TRBV10-3 with TRBJ1-6; 7 bases line up with TRBD1. From germline, CDR1 is ENHRY and CDR2 SYGVKD. This CDR3 has 16 residues. Losses at the gene ends were 3 bases for V and 6 bases for J; bases not matched to a gene: 8. The CDR3 reads CAISELGGASNSPLHF. The CDR3 coding sequence is TGTGCCATCAGTGAATTAGGGGGCGCCTCTAATTCACCCCTCCACTTT.

This sequence joins TRBV7-9 and TRBJ2-7, with a weak D call TRBD1 (6 bases). The CDR3 is 12 amino acids. The V gene lost 10 bases and the J gene lost 6 bases, with 16 bases spanning the gap. Germline V gives CDR1 SEHNR, CDR2 FQNEAQ (reference sequence). The CDR3 region is CAMDSLSREQYF. CDR3 bases: TGTGCCATGGACAGTCTCTCCCGCGAGCAGTACTTC.

This rearrangement joins TRBV2 to TRBJ2-1; D is possibly TRBD1 (5 bases). Trimming removed 6 bases at V and 5 bases at J, with 11 bases between. This CDR3 has 13 residues. Per the germline V gene, CDR1 is SNHLY and CDR2 is FYNNEI. The CDR3 coding sequence is TGTGCCAGCAGAGTGGACACGAACAATGAGCAGTTCTTC. Translation gives CASRVDTNNEQFF.

This chain joins TRBV9 and TRBJ2-1; TRBD2 is a possible D gene (5 bases). The V gene's germline CDR1 is SGDLS and CDR2 YYNGEE. The CDR3 covers 13 residues. V gave up 3 bases and J gave up 3 bases, with 7 bases separating them. CDR3 sequence (DNA): TGTGCCAGCAGCGAACGGGGCTACAATGAGCAGTTCTTC. This sequence encodes CASSERGYNEQFF.

This chain uses TRBV6-5 with TRBJ1-5; maybe TRBD1 (5 bases). CDR1 and CDR2 from the germline V gene are MNHEY and SVGAGI. This CDR3 has 14 amino acids. V gave up 5 bases and J gave up 5 bases, with 13 bases separating them. CDR3 nucleotide sequence: TGTGCCAGCAGTCCCTCGCTGGGGCATCAGCCCCAGCATTTT. This encodes CASSPSLGHQPQHF.

V gene TRBV6-2 or TRBV6-3 combines with J gene TRBJ1-2; maybe TRBD1 (5 bases). Germline V lookup: CDR1 MNHEY, CDR2 SVGEGT. CDR3 length: 14 amino acids. V was clipped by 4 bases and J by 4 bases, with 13 bases between them. The CDR3: CASSSGLRTYGYTF. CDR3 bases: TGTGCCAGCAGTTCGGGACTCAGAACCTATGGCTACACCTTC.

The chain joins TRBV29-1 to TRBJ1-1; TRBD1 might be the D (5 bases). In germline, CDR1 is SQVTM, CDR2 ANQGSEA. The CDR3 covers 13 residues. Trimming pared 3 bases from V and 2 bases from J, leaving 10 bases between. CDR3: CSVEKTVNTEAFF. CDR3 sequence (DNA): TGCAGCGTTGAGAAGACAGTTAACACTGAAGCTTTCTTT. Looking up the rest from reference TRBV29-1 and TRBJ1-1 gives the full variable domain: SAVISQKPSRDICQRGTSLTIQCQVDSQVTMMFWYRQQPGQSLTLIATANQGSEATYESGFVIDKFPISRPNLTFSTLTVSNMSPEDSSIYLCSVEKTVNTEAFFGQGTRLTVV.

The chain carries TRBV4-1 and TRBJ2-4; tentative D call: TRBD2 (5 bases). This CDR3 has 12 residues. Deletions cut 1 base from V and 9 bases from J, with 7 bases between. Germline-derived CDR1 and CDR2 are MGHRA and YSYEKL. CDR3 in amino acids: CASSQAGSIQYF. CDR3 nucleotides: TGCGCCAGCAGCCAAGCGGGGAGCATTCAGTACTTC.

V is TRBV28 and J is TRBJ2-3, with 7 bases fitting TRBD2. CDR3 length: 16 amino acids. Germline assignment: CDR1 MDHEN and CDR2 SYDVKM. V shed 3 bases, J shed 0 bases, and the junction held 6 bases outside the gene matches. The CDR3 DNA reads as TGTGCCAGCAGTTTCTACGGGAGGTCTAGCACAGATACGCAGTATTTT. Protein sequence: CASSFYGRSSTDTQYF.

The chain is built from TRBV7-2 and TRBJ2-1; 8 bases line up with TRBD1. Germline V gives CDR1 SGHTA, CDR2 FQGNSA. This CDR3 has 16 amino acids. V lost 1 base to trimming and J lost 5 bases; unmatched junction nucleotides: 7. The CDR3 nucleotides are TGTGCCAGCAGCTTAGGCCCAGGGGGCGTAGACAATGAGCAGTTCTTC. Its protein is CASSLGPGGVDNEQFF.

V usage is TRBV9 and J usage is TRBJ2-5; D is unclear. This CDR3 is built from 14 residues. Germline assignment: CDR1 SGDLS and CDR2 YYNGEE. V lost 0 bases and J lost 1, with 7 bases in between. Here the CDR3 DNA reads TGTGCCAGCAGCGTAGGAATGCGCCAAGAGACCCAGTACTTC. This encodes CASSVGMRQETQYF.

The chain joins TRBV4-1 to TRBJ2-1; TRBD2 matches 9 bases. There are 18 residues in the CDR3. The V segment lost 1 base and the J segment 3 bases; nucleotides outside the gene matches: 10. CDR1 is MGHRA, CDR2 YSYEKL, per germline. The CDR3 region is CASSQVAGGATFYNEQFF. The CDR3 nucleotides are TGCGCCAGCAGCCAAGTTGCGGGGGGGGCCACCTTCTACAATGAGCAGTTCTTC.

The chain joins TRBV15 to TRBJ1-4; D not certain. Germline V lookup: CDR1 LNHNV, CDR2 YYDKDF (reference sequence). The CDR3 contains 16 residues. The V end was cut by 0 bases, the J end by 0 bases, with 8 bases between. In DNA form, the CDR3 reads TGTGCCACCAGCAGAGAATGGCAGGCAACTAATGAAAAACTGTTTTTT. Translated: CATSREWQATNEKLFF.

The J gene is TRBJ2-2, the V gene TRBV6-4; the D gene is possibly TRBD1 (5 bases). V lost 5 bases to trimming and J lost 3 bases, with 19 bases between them. CDR1 and CDR2 (germline): MRHNA, SNTAGT. CDR3 length equals 17 residues. CDR3 nucleotides: TGTGCCAGCAGTCTCCCCCAGGGCGCTATCGACACCGGGGAGCTGTTTTTT. This encodes CASSLPQGAIDTGELFF.

This chain connects TRBV4-3 to TRBJ1-2; the D is unclear. Between the trimmed V and J ends, which lost 0 bases and 6 bases, there was a span of 20 bases. The length of the CDR3 is 17 residues. Germline V gives CDR1 LGHNA, CDR2 YSLEER. CDR3 sequence (DNA): TGCGCCAGCAGCCAAGATCCTGCGGGGTCTAATGTGAATGGCTACACCTTC. Encoded protein: CASSQDPAGSNVNGYTF.

This clone appeared a single time. J is TRBJ1-1 and V is TRBV9; D is possibly TRBD1 (6 bases). The germline gives CDR1 SGDLS, CDR2 YYNGEE. This CDR3 has 14 amino acids. The germline V and J ends were trimmed by 2 bases and 3 bases, with 11 bases remaining between them. The CDR3 loop is CASSVDSRHTEAFF. The CDR3 DNA reads TGTGCCAGCAGCGTGGACAGCCGGCACACTGAAGCTTTCTTT.